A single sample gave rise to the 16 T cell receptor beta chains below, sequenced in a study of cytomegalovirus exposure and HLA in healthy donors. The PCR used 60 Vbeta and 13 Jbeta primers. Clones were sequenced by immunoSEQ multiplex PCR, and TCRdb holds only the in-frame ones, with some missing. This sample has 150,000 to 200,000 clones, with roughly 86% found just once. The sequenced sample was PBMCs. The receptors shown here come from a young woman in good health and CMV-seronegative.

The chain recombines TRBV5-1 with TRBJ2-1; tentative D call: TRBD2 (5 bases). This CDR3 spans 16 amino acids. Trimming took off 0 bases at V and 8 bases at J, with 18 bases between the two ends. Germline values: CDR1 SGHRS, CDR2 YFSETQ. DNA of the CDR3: TGCGCCAGCAGCTTGGCGGAGGTCCGCCCCGCAGATGAGCAGTTCTTC. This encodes CASSLAEVRPADEQFF.

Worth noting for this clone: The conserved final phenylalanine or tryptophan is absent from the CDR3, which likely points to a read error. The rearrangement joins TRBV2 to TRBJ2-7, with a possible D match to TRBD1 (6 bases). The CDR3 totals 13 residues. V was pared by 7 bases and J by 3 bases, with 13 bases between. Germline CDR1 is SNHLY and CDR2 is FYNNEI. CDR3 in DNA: TGTGCCAGCACAATGGACAGATTCTACGAGCAGTACCTC. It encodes CASTMDRFYEQYL.

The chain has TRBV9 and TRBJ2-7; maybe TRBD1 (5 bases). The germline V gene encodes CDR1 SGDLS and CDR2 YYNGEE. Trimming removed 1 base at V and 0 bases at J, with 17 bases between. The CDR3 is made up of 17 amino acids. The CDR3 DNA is TGTGCCAGCAGCGTAAAGGACACCCTAACCTTCTCCTACGAGCAGTACTTC. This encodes CASSVKDTLTFSYEQYF.

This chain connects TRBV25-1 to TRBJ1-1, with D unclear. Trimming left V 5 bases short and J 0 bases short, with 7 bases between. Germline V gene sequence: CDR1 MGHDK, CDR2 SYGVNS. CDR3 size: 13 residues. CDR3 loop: CASSKIMNTEAFF. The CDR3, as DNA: TGTGCCAGCAGTAAAATCATGAACACTGAAGCTTTCTTT.

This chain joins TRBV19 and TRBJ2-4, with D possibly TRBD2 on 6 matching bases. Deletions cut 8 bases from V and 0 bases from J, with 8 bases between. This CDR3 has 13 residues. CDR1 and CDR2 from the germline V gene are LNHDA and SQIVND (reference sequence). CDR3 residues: CASRGTAKNIQYF. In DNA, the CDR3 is TGTGCCAGTCGGGGGACAGCCAAAAACATTCAGTACTTC. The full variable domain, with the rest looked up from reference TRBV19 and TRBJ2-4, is DGGITQSPKYLFRKEGQNVTLSCEQNLNHDAMYWYRQDPGQGLRLIYYSQIVNDFQKGDIAEGYSVSREKKESFPLTVTSAQKNPTAFYLCASRGTAKNIQYFGAGTRLSVL.

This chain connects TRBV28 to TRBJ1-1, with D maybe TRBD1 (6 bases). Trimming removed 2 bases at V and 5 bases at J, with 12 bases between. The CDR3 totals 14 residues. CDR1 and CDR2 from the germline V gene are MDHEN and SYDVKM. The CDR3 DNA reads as TGTGCCAGCAGTTTAACCAGGGGTGGTACTGAAGCTTTCTTT. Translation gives CASSLTRGGTEAFF.

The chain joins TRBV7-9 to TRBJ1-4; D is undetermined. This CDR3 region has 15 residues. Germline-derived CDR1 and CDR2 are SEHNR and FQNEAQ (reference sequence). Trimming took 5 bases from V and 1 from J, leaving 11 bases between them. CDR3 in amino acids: CASSAKELTNEKLFF. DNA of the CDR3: TGTGCCAGCAGCGCAAAGGAGCTAACTAATGAAAAACTGTTTTTT. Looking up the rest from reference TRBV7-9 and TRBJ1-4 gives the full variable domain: DTGVSQNPRHKITKRGQNVTFRCDPISEHNRLYWYRQTLGQGPEFLTYFQNEAQLEKSRLLSDRFSAERPKGSFSTLEIQRTEQGDSAMYLCASSAKELTNEKLFFGSGTQLSVL.

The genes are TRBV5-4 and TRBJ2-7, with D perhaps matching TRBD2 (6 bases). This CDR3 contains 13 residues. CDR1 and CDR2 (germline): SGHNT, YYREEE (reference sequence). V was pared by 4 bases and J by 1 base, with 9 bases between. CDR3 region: CASSPTSSYEQYF. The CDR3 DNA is TGTGCCAGCAGCCCGACTAGTTCCTACGAGCAGTACTTC.

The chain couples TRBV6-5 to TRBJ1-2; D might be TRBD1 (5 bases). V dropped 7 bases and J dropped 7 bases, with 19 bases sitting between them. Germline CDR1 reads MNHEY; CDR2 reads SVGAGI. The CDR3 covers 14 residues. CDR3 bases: TGTGCCAGCACCAAAGGGGCGTTTGCCCTTGGCTACACCTTC. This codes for CASTKGAFALGYTF.

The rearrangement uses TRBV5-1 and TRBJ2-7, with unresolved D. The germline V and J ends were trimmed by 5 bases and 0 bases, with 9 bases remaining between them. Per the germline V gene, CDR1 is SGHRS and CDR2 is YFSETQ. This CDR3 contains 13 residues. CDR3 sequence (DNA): TGCGCCAGCAGTGCAGGCACCTCCTACGAGCAGTACTTC. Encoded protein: CASSAGTSYEQYF.

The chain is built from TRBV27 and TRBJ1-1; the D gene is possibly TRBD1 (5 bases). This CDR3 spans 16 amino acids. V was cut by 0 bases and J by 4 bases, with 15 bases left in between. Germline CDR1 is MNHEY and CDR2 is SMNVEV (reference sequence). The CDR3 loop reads CASSLSAGGQGTEAFF. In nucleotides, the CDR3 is TGTGCCAGCAGTTTATCCGCGGGAGGCCAGGGCACTGAAGCTTTCTTT.

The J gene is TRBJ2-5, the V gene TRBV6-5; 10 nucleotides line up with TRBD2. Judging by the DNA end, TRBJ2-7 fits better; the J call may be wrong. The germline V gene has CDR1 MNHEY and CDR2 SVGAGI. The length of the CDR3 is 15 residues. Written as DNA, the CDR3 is TGTGCCAGCAGTTACGGGCTAGCGGGAGCCTACGAGCAGTACTTC. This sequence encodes CASSYGLAGAYEQYF.

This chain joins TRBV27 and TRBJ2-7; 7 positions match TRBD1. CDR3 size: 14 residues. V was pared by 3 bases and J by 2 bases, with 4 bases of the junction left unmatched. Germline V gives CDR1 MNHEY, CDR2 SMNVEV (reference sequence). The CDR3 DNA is TGTGCCAGCAGTTTGACAGGGTCGCCCTACGAGCAGTACTTC. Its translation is CASSLTGSPYEQYF.

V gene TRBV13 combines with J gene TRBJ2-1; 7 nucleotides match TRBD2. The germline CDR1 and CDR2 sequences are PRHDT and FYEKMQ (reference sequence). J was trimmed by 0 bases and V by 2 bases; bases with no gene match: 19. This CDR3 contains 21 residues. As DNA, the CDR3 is TGTGCCAGCAGCTTACGCGTTCCCGGGCTAGCGGAGATCAACTCCTACAATGAGCAGTTCTTC. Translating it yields CASSLRVPGLAEINSYNEQFF.

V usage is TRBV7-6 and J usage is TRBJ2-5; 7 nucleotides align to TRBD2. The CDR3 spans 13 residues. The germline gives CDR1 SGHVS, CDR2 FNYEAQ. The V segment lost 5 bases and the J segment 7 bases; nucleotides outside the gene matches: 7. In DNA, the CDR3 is TGTGCCAGCAGCGGGGGGGGGTCAGGGACCCAGTACTTC. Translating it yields CASSGGGSGTQYF.

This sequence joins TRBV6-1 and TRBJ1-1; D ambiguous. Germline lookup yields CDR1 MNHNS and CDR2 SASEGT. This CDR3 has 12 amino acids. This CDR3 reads CALWEGGTEAFF. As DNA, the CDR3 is TGTGCACTATGGGAGGGCGGCACTGAAGCTTTCTTT.